This TCR beta chain was profiled in a study of OX40 agonist ivuxolimab in advanced cancers. About the study: Patients got intravenous ivuxolimab at 0.01 to 10 mg/kg every 2 weeks.

Germline-derived CDR1 and CDR2 are MNHEY and SVGAGI. V was trimmed by 2 bases and J by 2 bases, leaving 10 bases between them. The CDR3 is 16 residues long. Measured with immunoSEQ multiplex PCR; TCRdb has only the in-frame clones, and not every one. Seen here are around 100,000 clones, 80% to 95% observed once, and the top ten hold around 0.58%. With regard to this clone: What it binds is unknown.

Whole-study results and caveats: It was also the case that some nonresponders had low normalized T-cell clonal expansion.

The source of this sequence is an adult with an advanced solid tumor such as melanoma, head and neck, liver or kidney cancer. This material consisted of CD4+ or CD8+ T cells sorted from blood, taken in a trial of the OX40 agonist ivuxolimab. V and J are TRBV6-5 and TRBJ2-6; D not resolved. CDR3 nucleotide sequence: TGTGCCAGCAGTTACGGTTGGGCAGCTGGGGCCAACGTCCTGACTTTC. Translation: CASSYGWAAGANVLTF.